The rows below give T cell receptor beta chains drawn from one sample of a study of cytomegalovirus exposure and HLA in healthy donors. The assay was immunoSEQ multiplex PCR, and TCRdb's table has in-frame clones only and misses some. The sample holds 170,000 or so clones, roughly three quarters seen once. The sample comprised PBMCs. Source of these receptors: a woman in her fifties or sixties in good health and CMV-seropositive. The CDR3 runs from the conserved cysteine through the conserved F or W. The D gene is left open where the match is weak.

J gene: TRBJ1-1
D gene: NA
V gene: TRBV5-7
CDR3 length: 12
CDR3 protein: CAPGGAGTEAFF

J gene: TRBJ1-4
D gene: TRBD1
V gene: TRBV4-1
CDR3 length: 15
CDR3 protein: CASSFRQGENEKLFF

J gene: TRBJ1-1
D gene: NA
V gene: TRBV7-8
CDR3 length: 14
CDR3 protein: CASSVTGVGTEAFF

J gene: TRBJ2-7
D gene: NA
V gene: TRBV21-1
CDR3 length: 23
CDR3 protein: CASSTVRFKSRAGLVRTTYEQYF

J gene: TRBJ1-2
D gene: NA
V gene: TRBV6-6
CDR3 length: 13
CDR3 protein: CASSYSAGDGYTF

J gene: TRBJ1-4
D gene: TRBD1
V gene: TRBV7-7
CDR3 length: 14
CDR3 protein: CASGHGTANEKLFF

J gene: TRBJ2-7
D gene: NA
V gene: TRBV2
CDR3 length: 11
CDR3 protein: CASRLEGEQYF

J gene: TRBJ1-5
D gene: TRBD1
V gene: TRBV6-5
CDR3 length: 13
CDR3 protein: CASSGTGRQPQHF

J gene: NA
D gene: NA
V gene: TRBV27
CDR3 length: 15
CDR3 protein: CASSFSGTPSYEQYF

J gene: TRBJ1-5
D gene: NA
V gene: TRBV4-2
CDR3 length: 15
CDR3 protein: CASSSSLGLNQPQHF

J gene: TRBJ2-7
D gene: TRBD1
V gene: TRBV18
CDR3 length: 16
CDR3 protein: CASSPSRTGMAGEQYF

J gene: TRBJ2-4
D gene: NA
V gene: TRBV15
CDR3 length: 13
CDR3 protein: CATAELAKNIQYF

J gene: TRBJ2-3
D gene: NA
V gene: TRBV30
CDR3 length: 13
CDR3 protein: CAWNRGNADTQYF

J gene: TRBJ2-5
D gene: TRBD2
V gene: TRBV5-1
CDR3 length: 14
CDR3 protein: CASRPGLAKETQYF

J gene: NA
D gene: NA
V gene: TRBV11-2
CDR3 length: 15
CDR3 protein: CASSPRAGVRYEQYF

J gene: TRBJ2-5
D gene: NA
V gene: TRBV4-2
CDR3 length: 15
CDR3 protein: CASSQDPGGPETQYF

J gene: TRBJ1-1
D gene: TRBD1
V gene: TRBV5-1
CDR3 length: 20
CDR3 protein: CASSLAGTGGRKYLNTEAFF

J gene: TRBJ1-2
D gene: NA
V gene: TRBV9
CDR3 length: 14
CDR3 protein: CASSPYRAGYGYTF

J gene: TRBJ1-2
D gene: NA
V gene: TRBV28
CDR3 length: 19
CDR3 protein: CASSLLTAEITDSNYGYTF

J gene: TRBJ1-3
D gene: TRBD1
V gene: TRBV9
CDR3 length: 19
CDR3 protein: CASSVATPGQGFLENTIYF

J gene: TRBJ2-3
D gene: TRBD2
V gene: TRBV4-1
CDR3 length: 16
CDR3 protein: CASSQIGLAEGDTQYF

J gene: TRBJ1-4
D gene: TRBD1
V gene: TRBV9
CDR3 length: 15
CDR3 protein: CASSVGVGGGEKLFF

J gene: TRBJ1-2
D gene: TRBD1
V gene: TRBV6-5
CDR3 length: 14
CDR3 protein: CASGGQDGGRGYTF

J gene: TRBJ1-1
D gene: NA
V gene: TRBV5-1
CDR3 length: 15
CDR3 protein: CASRKEGQMNTEAFF

J gene: TRBJ2-1
D gene: NA
V gene: TRBV7-9
CDR3 length: 15
CDR3 protein: CASTILRSSYNEQFF

J gene: TRBJ1-1
D gene: NA
V gene: TRBV19
CDR3 length: 15
CDR3 protein: CASSIASVGGTEAFF

J gene: TRBJ1-3
D gene: NA
V gene: TRBV14
CDR3 length: 14
CDR3 protein: CAFEGFPSGNTIYF

J gene: TRBJ2-3
D gene: TRBD1
V gene: TRBV9
CDR3 length: 17
CDR3 protein: CASSARFGTGEADTQYF

J gene: TRBJ2-5
D gene: NA
V gene: TRBV10-3
CDR3 length: 15
CDR3 protein: CAISLGTGDQETQYF

J gene: TRBJ2-3
D gene: NA
V gene: TRBV7-8
CDR3 length: 13
CDR3 protein: CASSWSSTDTQYF

J gene: TRBJ1-2
D gene: NA
V gene: TRBV7-8
CDR3 length: 15
CDR3 protein: CASSLRTDTLYGYTF

J gene: TRBJ2-3
D gene: NA
V gene: TRBV7-3
CDR3 length: 15
CDR3 protein: CASSFSGTSTDTQYF